The T cell receptor (beta chain) described here comes from a study of blood T cell repertoires in COVID-19. Overall study context: The United States, Italy and Spain provided the acute and convalescent COVID-19 samples.

Seattle enrolled patients during active infection and tracked them longitudinally. Original processing notes: Counts of nucleated cells, estimated from reference gene primer amplification, were obtained. Assay: immunoSEQ multiplex PCR; the TCRdb copy retains only in-frame clones and omits some. The V and J calls and clone size come from that table; D and trimming were worked out from the DNA. The sample lists about 220,000 clones; over 75% were seen once. Germline loops: CDR1 SEHNR, CDR2 FQNEAQ (reference sequence). With V trimmed by 5 bases and J by 5 bases, 18 bases remained unmatched. This CDR3 comprises 18 residues.

Sample: peripheral blood. This chain links TRBV7-9 with TRBJ2-1, with 7 bases matching TRBD2. This clonotype originated in a woman in her 70s with COVID-19, enrolled during active disease. This chain's CDR3 is CASSRFLAEGEPNNEQFF. DNA of the CDR3: TGTGCCAGCAGCCGATTCCTAGCGGAAGGAGAACCAAACAATGAGCAGTTCTTC.